This T cell receptor beta chain was retrieved from a study of post-analysis software for immune sequencing data. Study-level information: Relapsing-remitting, secondary progressive and progressive-relapsing forms made up the multiple sclerosis disease courses. Study conclusions and caveats: Included in a set of about five TRBV segments more frequent in patients than controls were TRBV5-6, TRBV5-1 and TRBV20-1.

In regard to this clonotype: What it binds is not known.

Trimming at V came to 1 base and at J to 6 bases, leaving 7 bases not matched to a gene. Germline CDR1 is LGHDT and CDR2 is YNNKEL (reference sequence). The CDR3 covers 15 residues. Unique molecular identifiers were built into the TCR beta cDNA libraries. Each sample of roughly 0.9 to 10 million input T cells yielded 500,000 or so cDNA molecules, so each molecule approximated one T cell. TCRdb analysed the PCR reads with MiXCR anew, one entry per CDR3 protein. The table shows about 810,000 distinct CDR3 sequences, with approximately 50% occurring only once. The rearrangement joins TRBV3-1 to TRBJ2-5, with 8 bases lining up with TRBD2. What was sequenced was blood. The TCR sequence derives from a girl aged 5 to 17 with multiple sclerosis. DNA for the CDR3: TGTGCCAGCAGCCAAGGAGCGGGAGTCCCAAAGACCCAGTACTTC. This encodes CASSQGAGVPKTQYF.